The next 27 T cell receptor beta chains were all read from a single sample in a study of shared clonotypes between healthy human individuals. Here immunoSEQ multiplex PCR was the method, and the copy in TCRdb shows in-frame clones only, minus some. The sample lists some 1.4 million clones; 96% were seen once. The sequenced material came from naive CD4+ T cells sorted from blood. As to subset: CD45RA+ positively selected. The receptors were gathered from a man aged 30-40 years in good health.

This clone has only one observation. V usage is TRBV28 and J usage is TRBJ2-7; 12 positions match TRBD2. Trimming cost V 4 bases and J 3 bases; bases outside gene matches: 16. The CDR3 sequence is 19 residues long. Per the germline V gene, CDR1 is MDHEN and CDR2 is SYDVKM. Here the CDR3 reads CASSWRLAGESSWGYEQYF. The DNA of the CDR3 is TGTGCCAGCAGTTGGCGACTAGCGGGAGAATCCTCGTGGGGCTACGAGCAGTACTTC.

As concerns this clone: Other DNA sequences within the sample encode an identical CDR3. The V and J genes are TRBV2 and TRBJ2-1; TRBD2 is a possible D gene (6 bases). V was trimmed by 8 bases and J by 4 bases, leaving 12 bases between them. This CDR3 comprises 13 residues. Germline V gives CDR1 SNHLY, CDR2 FYNNEI. CDR3 coding DNA: TGTGCCAGCTCGGGGGACGGATACAATGAGCAGTTCTTC. This sequence encodes CASSGDGYNEQFF.

The count of this clone is one. The rearrangement uses TRBV6-6 and TRBJ2-1, with D possibly being TRBD2 (6 bases). Trimming removed 6 bases at V and 6 bases at J, with 12 bases between. This CDR3 region has 13 residues. Germline CDR1 MNHNY, CDR2 SVGAGI (reference sequence). Written as DNA, the CDR3 is TGTGCCAGCAGCTCGGACTATCTCAATGAGCAGTTCTTC. This encodes CASSSDYLNEQFF.

The genes are TRBV5-4 and TRBJ1-2, with D unclear. The germline gives CDR1 SGHNT, CDR2 YYREEE (reference sequence). This CDR3 has 15 amino acids. V lost 4 bases and J lost 3, with 16 bases in between. CDR3 region: CASSPALWLDYGYTF. The CDR3 bases are TGTGCCAGCAGCCCAGCCCTGTGGTTGGACTATGGCTACACCTTC.

The chain recombines TRBV7-2 with TRBJ2-7; TRBD2 agrees at 12 bases. The germline gives CDR1 SGHTA, CDR2 FQGNSA. J was trimmed by 5 bases and V by 2 bases; bases with no gene match: 16. This CDR3 is 19 amino acids long. The CDR3 sequence is CASSLYRLGFGLAGHEQYF. The CDR3 DNA sequence: TGTGCCAGCAGCTTATATCGACTGGGGTTCGGACTAGCGGGACACGAGCAGTACTTC.

The gene calls are TRBV6-5 and TRBJ2-3; D perhaps matches TRBD2 (6 bases). The germline gives CDR1 MNHEY, CDR2 SVGAGI. This CDR3 comprises 15 residues. Trimming left V 1 base short and J 3 bases short, with 11 bases between. The CDR3, as DNA: TGTGCCAGCAGTTACTTTGGGGGAGGAACAGATACGCAGTATTTT. This gives the protein CASSYFGGGTDTQYF.

The chain has TRBV7-3 and TRBJ2-5; D not certain. The CDR3 spans 13 residues. V lost 5 bases to trimming and J lost 2 bases, with 9 bases between them. CDR1 and CDR2 (germline): SGHTA, FQGTGA. The CDR3 region has the DNA TGTGCCAGCAGCAAGACAAGGCAAGAGACCCAGTACTTC. It yields the protein CASSKTRQETQYF.

The chain joins TRBV2 to TRBJ2-7; either TRBD1 or TRBD2 may fit D (5 bases each). Trimming shortened V by 6 bases and J by 0 bases, and 15 bases separated the two germline ends. This CDR3 has 15 amino acids. Germline V CDR1 and CDR2: SNHLY, FYNNEI. Written as DNA, the CDR3 is TGTGCCAGCAGCGGGGCAGGGCTTAGCTCCTACGAGCAGTACTTC. It translates to CASSGAGLSSYEQYF.

The chain links TRBV5-1 to TRBJ1-4; D not resolved. The ends were cut back, 4 bases at V and 7 bases at J, with 11 bases in the middle. CDR3 length: 13 amino acids. Looked up from germline, CDR1 is SGHRS and CDR2 is YFSETQ. CDR3 residues: CASSLTPGEKLFF. The DNA for the CDR3 is TGCGCCAGCAGCCTAACCCCGGGTGAAAAACTGTTTTTT.

The CDR3 here is CASSPRPALHGFIEQYF. As DNA, the CDR3 is TGTGCCAGCAGTCCCCGCCCGGCACTCCACGGGTTCATAGAGCAGTACTTC. The chain has TRBV27 and TRBJ2-7, with D uncertain. V lost 5 bases, J lost 7 bases, and 27 bases lay in between. Germline assignment: CDR1 MNHEY and CDR2 SMNVEV (reference sequence). The CDR3 sequence is 17 residues long.

This chain joins TRBV6-6 and TRBJ2-7; 12 bases are a match to TRBD2. Germline V gives CDR1 MNHNY, CDR2 SVGAGI (reference sequence). The V gene end was trimmed by 5 bases and the J gene end by 4 bases; junction bases not matched to a gene: 6. The CDR3 has 15 residues. This CDR3 reads CASSRRLAGEYEQYF. In DNA, the CDR3 is TGTGCCAGCAGTCGGAGACTAGCGGGAGAATACGAGCAGTACTTC.

This rearrangement joins TRBV27 to TRBJ2-1; 12 bases fit TRBD2. The V segment lost 4 bases and the J segment 9 bases; nucleotides outside the gene matches: 16. The CDR3 covers 18 residues. Germline V gene data show CDR1 as MNHEY and CDR2 as SMNVEV (reference sequence). In DNA, the CDR3 is TGTGCCAGCAGTTATTGGACTAGCGGGAAGGGGTTCGGAGGTGAGCAGTTCTTC. The encoded protein is CASSYWTSGKGFGGEQFF.

V and J are TRBV5-1 and TRBJ1-4; possible D gene TRBD1, 6 bases. CDR3 length: 14 amino acids. With 3 bases removed from V and 5 bases from J, the gap between germline ends came to 11 bases. Germline V CDR1 and CDR2: SGHRS, YFSETQ. CDR3 bases: TGCGCCAGCAGCTCGACAGGCTTCAATGAAAAACTGTTTTTT. As protein: CASSSTGFNEKLFF. Supplemented by reference TRBV5-1 and TRBJ1-4, the full variable domain reads KAGVTQTPRYLIKTRGQQVTLSCSPISGHRSVSWYQQTPGQGLQFLFEYFSETQRNKGNFPGRFSGRQFSNSRSEMNVSTLELGDSALYLCASSSTGFNEKLFFGSGTQLSVL.

A note on this clone: An end of the junction does not agree with germline; a read error may underlie this. The chain is built from TRBV7-7 and TRBJ2-3, with a tentative D call TRBD2 (5 bases). Germline CDR1 is SSHAT and CDR2 is FNYEAQ (reference sequence). CDR3 length: 15 residues. The CDR3 spells CASSLADGVRDTQYF. The CDR3 DNA sequence: TGTGCTAGCAGCTTAGCTGACGGGGTGAGAGATACGCAGTATTTT. Filled out from reference TRBV7-7 and TRBJ2-3, the complete variable domain reads GAGVSQSPRYKVTKRGQDVTLRCDPISSHATLYWYQQALGQGPEFLTYFNYEAQPDKSGLPSDRFSAERPEGSISTLTIQRTEQRDSAMYRCASSLADGVRDTQYFGPGTRLTVL.

As concerns this clone: Other DNA sequences within the sample encode an identical CDR3. The V gene is TRBV5-4, the J gene TRBJ2-2, with no clear D. In germline, CDR1 is SGHNT, CDR2 YYREEE (reference sequence). V gave up 1 base and J gave up 6 bases, with 4 bases separating them. This CDR3 has 12 residues. CDR3 region: CASSLRSGELFF. The CDR3 bases are TGTGCCAGCAGCTTGCGATCCGGGGAGCTGTTTTTT.

This sequence joins TRBV11-2 and TRBJ1-2; D is perhaps TRBD1 (6 bases). The V gene's germline CDR1 is SGHAT and CDR2 FQNNGV. V dropped 2 bases and J dropped 2 bases, with 9 bases sitting between them. This CDR3 comprises 14 residues. For the CDR3, the DNA is TGTGCCAGCAGCTTACAAGGGGGGAACTATGGCTACACCTTC. Translation gives CASSLQGGNYGYTF.

This rearrangement joins TRBV7-6 to TRBJ2-1; no clear D. The CDR3 is made up of 13 amino acids. Trimming left V 1 base short and J 2 bases short, with 3 bases between. The germline gives CDR1 SGHVS, CDR2 FNYEAQ. The CDR3 sequence is CASSLGPYNEQFF. The CDR3 DNA follows: TGTGCCAGCAGCTTAGGCCCCTACAATGAGCAGTTCTTC.

The genes are TRBV6-4 and TRBJ2-7; possibly TRBD2 for D (5 bases). Germline loops: CDR1 MRHNA, CDR2 SNTAGT. The CDR3 runs to 15 residues. Trimming removed 6 bases from V and 7 bases from J, with 22 bases in between. CDR3 DNA: TGTGCCAGCAGGATCTACGGGATTTCTGAAGGGGAGCAGTACTTC. It translates to CASRIYGISEGEQYF.

To note about this clone: The same CDR3 arises from other DNA sequences in this sample as well. The J gene is TRBJ2-5, the V gene TRBV30; possible D gene TRBD2, 7 bases. This CDR3 spans 13 amino acids. V was clipped by 0 bases and J by 5 bases, with 10 bases between them. Germline CDR1 is GTSNPN and CDR2 is SVGIG (reference sequence). The CDR3 nucleotides read TGTGCCTGGAGTGTAAGGGGGGGGGAGACCCAGTACTTC. This codes for CAWSVRGGETQYF. Full variable domain (rest looked up from reference TRBV30 and TRBJ2-5): SQTIHQWPATLVQPVGSPLSLECTVEGTSNPNLYWYRQAAGRGLQLLFYSVGIGQISSEVPQNLSASRPQDRQFILSSKKLLLSDSGFYLCAWSVRGGETQYFGPGTRLLVL.

About this clone: Germline and junction disagree at one end, which may indicate a read error. The rearrangement uses TRBV7-7 and TRBJ2-2; TRBD2 agrees at 10 bases. The germline CDR1 and CDR2 sequences are SSHAT and FNYEAQ (reference sequence). This CDR3 region has 17 residues. For the CDR3, the DNA is TGTGCTAGCAGCTTATACCTAGCGGGAGAATCGACCGGGGAGCTGTTTTTT. Translated: CASSLYLAGESTGELFF.

The sample holds one count of this clone. The chain is built from TRBV7-8 and TRBJ2-1; possible D gene TRBD2, 6 bases. CDR3 size: 18 residues. Trimming removed 1 base from V and 9 bases from J, with 25 bases in between. Germline-derived CDR1 and CDR2 are SGHVS and FQNEAQ. DNA of the CDR3: TGTGCCAGCAGCTTAGTTCGACGGGGGAGTGACGATTCGGCTGAGCAGTTCTTC. It specifies CASSLVRRGSDDSAEQFF.

The chain is built from TRBV11-2 and TRBJ2-5; no clear D gene. Germline CDR1 reads SGHAT; CDR2 reads FQNNGV. The CDR3 spans 12 residues. Trimming left V 4 bases short and J 10 bases short, with 13 bases between. The CDR3: CASSSGPQSQYF. In DNA form, the CDR3 reads TGTGCCAGCAGCTCCGGACCACAGAGCCAGTACTTC.

The chain is built from TRBV27 and TRBJ1-1, with 7 nucleotides matching TRBD1. CDR3 length: 14 residues. The germline V gene encodes CDR1 MNHEY and CDR2 SMNVEV (reference sequence). After removal of 5 bases from V and 5 bases from J, the junction contained 8 bases not matched to a gene. The CDR3: CASSKNRGGTEAFF. The CDR3, as DNA: TGTGCCAGCAGTAAAAACAGGGGTGGTACTGAAGCTTTCTTT.

As concerns this clone: The sample holds other DNA sequences that translate to the same CDR3. The chain links TRBV12-5 to TRBJ1-5, with no clear D. V lost 5 bases, J lost 3 bases, and 2 bases lay in between. The germline V gene has CDR1 LGHNT and CDR2 FRNRAP. The CDR3 totals 11 residues. CDR3 in DNA: TGTGCTAGTGGTGTCAATCAGCCCCAGCATTTT. Its protein product is CASGVNQPQHF. The full variable domain, rest sourced from reference TRBV12-5 and TRBJ1-5, is DARVTQTPRHKVTEMGQEVTMRCQPILGHNTVFWYRQTMMQGLELLAYFRNRAPLDDSGMPKDRFSAEMPDATLATLKIQPSEPRDSAVYFCASGVNQPQHFGDGTRLSIL.

The chain carries TRBV5-1 and TRBJ2-3; 9 bases map to TRBD2. The CDR3 totals 15 residues. The germline V gene has CDR1 SGHRS and CDR2 YFSETQ. V was clipped by 4 bases and J by 4 bases; unmatched bases: 7. CDR3 sequence reads: CASSPIAGEADTQYF. CDR3 coding DNA: TGCGCCAGCAGCCCCATAGCGGGGGAGGCAGATACGCAGTATTTT.

The chain employs TRBV15 and TRBJ2-2; TRBD2 matches 11 bases. After removal of 0 bases from V and 5 bases from J, the junction contained 14 bases not matched to a gene. Germline loops: CDR1 LNHNV, CDR2 YYDKDF (reference sequence). The CDR3 covers 20 residues. This chain's CDR3 is CATSRDRGPGLAGFTGELFF. In DNA form, the CDR3 reads TGTGCCACCAGCAGAGATAGGGGGCCTGGACTAGCGGGTTTTACCGGGGAGCTGTTTTTT.

The CDR3: CATLGGGAYNEQFF. The CDR3 DNA is TGTGCCACCCTCGGAGGGGGCGCTTACAATGAGCAGTTCTTC. The chain has TRBV28 and TRBJ2-1; D possibly corresponds to TRBD1 (7 bases). Trimming pared 10 bases from V and 4 bases from J, leaving 17 bases between. Germline V gives CDR1 MDHEN, CDR2 SYDVKM. The CDR3 contains 14 residues. Together with reference TRBV28 and TRBJ2-1, the CDR3 gives the full variable domain: DVKVTQSSRYLVKRTGEKVFLECVQDMDHENMFWYRQDPGLGLRLIYFSYDVKMKEKGDIPEGYSVSREKKERFSLILESASTNQTSMYLCATLGGGAYNEQFFGPGTRLTVL.